The entry below gives a single T cell receptor (beta chain) sequence along with its context. Its antigen is not identified. Data came from immunoSEQ multiplex PCR; TCRdb stores just in-frame clones and leaves some out. The data hold just over 2,000,000 clones, with 85% to 95% observed a single time. The sample belongs to a study of shared clonotypes between healthy human individuals. Study-wide results and limits: Naive CD4 clonotypes were shared across several donors at roughly 5%. A small donor pool kept down the genetic and exposure-history diversity that was represented.

CDR3 length: 13 residues. Deletions cut 0 bases from V and 4 bases from J, with 6 bases between. CDR1 is ENHRY, CDR2 SYGVKD, per germline. Those who donated, Caucasian adults without exception, all lived in Nashville, Tennessee. The rearrangement links TRBV10-3 to TRBJ2-5, with D unresolved. This receptor was identified in a man aged 18 to 29 in good health. The sample taken for sequencing was naive CD4+ T cells sorted from blood. Subset given: CD45RA+ positively selected. CDR3: CAISESNGETQYF. As DNA, the CDR3 is TGTGCCATCAGTGAGTCGAACGGAGAGACCCAGTACTTC.